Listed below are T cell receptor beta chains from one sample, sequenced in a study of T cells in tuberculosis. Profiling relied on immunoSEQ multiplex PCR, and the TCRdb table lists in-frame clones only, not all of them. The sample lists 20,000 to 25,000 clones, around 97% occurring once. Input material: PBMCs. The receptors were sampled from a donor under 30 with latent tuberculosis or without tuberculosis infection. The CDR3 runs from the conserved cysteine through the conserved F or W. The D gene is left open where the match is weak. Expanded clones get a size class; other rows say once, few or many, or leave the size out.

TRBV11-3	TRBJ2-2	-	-	CASSARPAGYTGELFF	TGTGCCAGCAGCGCCCGCCCCGCAGGGTACACCGGGGAGCTGTTTTTT
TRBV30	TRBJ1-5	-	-	CAWSQRTHSNQPQHF	TGTGCCTGGAGCCAAAGGACACATAGCAATCAGCCCCAGCATTTT
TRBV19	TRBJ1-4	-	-	CASKILNRANGEKLFF	TGTGCCAGTAAAATCCTTAACAGGGCAAACGGCGAAAAACTGTTTTTT
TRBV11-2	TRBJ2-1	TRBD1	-	CASSVTGGSYNEQFF	TGTGCCAGCAGCGTAACAGGGGGCAGCTACAATGAGCAGTTCTTC
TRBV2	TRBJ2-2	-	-	CASSGLPRTTTMGPGELFF	TGTGCCAGCAGTGGACTTCCGAGGACCACCACAATGGGGCCCGGGGAGCTGTTTTTT
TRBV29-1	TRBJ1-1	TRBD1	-	CSVIDDRGGTEAFF	TGCAGCGTTATTGATGACAGGGGGGGAACTGAAGCTTTCTTT
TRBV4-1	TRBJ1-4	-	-	CASSQFGAGGDTRKLFF	TGCGCCAGCAGCCAATTCGGCGCGGGGGGGGACACGAGAAAACTGTTTTTT
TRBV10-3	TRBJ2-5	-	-	CAISESTTKYQETQYF	TGTGCCATCAGTGAAAGCACTACCAAGTACCAAGAGACCCAGTACTTC
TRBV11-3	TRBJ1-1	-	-	CASSYMNTEAFF	TGTGCCAGCAGCTATATGAACACTGAAGCTTTCTTT
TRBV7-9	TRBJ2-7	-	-	CASSLEDTGPALEQYF	TGTGCCAGCAGCTTAGAGGATACGGGTCCAGCTTTGGAGCAGTACTTC
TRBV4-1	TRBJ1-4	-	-	CASSRTVSPSEKLFF	TGCGCCAGCAGCCGAACGGTTTCACCTAGTGAAAAACTGTTTTTT
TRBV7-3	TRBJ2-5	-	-	CASSLTGATRETQYF	TGTGCCAGCAGCTTAACTGGGGCTACTCGAGAGACCCAGTACTTC
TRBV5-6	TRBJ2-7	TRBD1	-	CASSLRRFGGTGIYEQYF	TGTGCCAGCAGCTTGAGGAGGTTCGGCGGGACAGGGATCTACGAGCAGTACTTC
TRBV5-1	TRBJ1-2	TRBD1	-	CASSLDRGLYGYTF	TGCGCCAGCAGCTTGGACAGGGGTCTCTATGGCTACACCTTC
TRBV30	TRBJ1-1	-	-	CAWSVDRLYTEAFF	TGTGCCTGGAGTGTTGACAGATTGTACACTGAAGCTTTCTTT
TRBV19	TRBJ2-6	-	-	CASRNREGGPGANVLTF	TGTGCCAGTAGGAACAGGGAGGGTGGGCCTGGGGCCAACGTCCTGACTTTC
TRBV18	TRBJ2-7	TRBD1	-	CASSPGTGSFYEQYF	TGTGCCAGCTCACCAGGGACAGGGTCCTTCTACGAGCAGTACTTC
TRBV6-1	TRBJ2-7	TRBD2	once	CASSEGVGRAYEQYF	TGTGCCAGCAGTGAAGGGGTAGGGAGGGCCTACGAGCAGTACTTC
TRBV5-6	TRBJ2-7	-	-	CASSSGIGGGHEQYF	TGTGCCAGCAGCTCCGGGATCGGGGGAGGCCACGAGCAGTACTTC
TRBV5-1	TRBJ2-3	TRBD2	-	CASSRSGRDSDTQYF	TGCGCCAGCAGCCGTAGCGGGAGAGATTCAGATACGCAGTATTTT
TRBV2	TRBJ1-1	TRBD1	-	CASSPLSGTGISRPNTEAFF	TGTGCCAGCAGTCCCCTCTCAGGGACAGGGATATCCCGGCCGAACACTGAAGCTTTCTTT
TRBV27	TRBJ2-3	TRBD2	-	CASSLPGRASTDTQYF	TGTGCCAGCAGTTTACCCGGGAGGGCGAGCACAGATACGCAGTATTTT
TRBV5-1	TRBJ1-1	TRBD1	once	CASSGTGGLNTEAFF	TGCGCCAGCAGTGGGACAGGCGGTTTAAACACTGAAGCTTTCTTT
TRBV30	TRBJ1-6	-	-	CAWRAEGSYNSPLHF	TGTGCCTGGAGGGCCGAGGGCTCCTATAATTCACCCCTCCACTTT
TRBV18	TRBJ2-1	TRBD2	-	CASSPPLAGSYNEQFF	TGTGCCAGCTCACCACCACTAGCGGGTTCCTACAATGAGCAGTTCTTC
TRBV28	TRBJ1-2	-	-	CASSFRGYGYTF	TGTGCCAGCAGTTTCCGGGGGTATGGCTACACCTTC
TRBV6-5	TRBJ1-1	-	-	CASSYSGPGAEAFF	TGTGCCAGCAGTTACTCAGGGCCAGGGGCTGAAGCTTTCTTT
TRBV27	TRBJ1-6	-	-	CASKTQGLGNSPLHF	TGTGCCAGCAAAACACAGGGCCTGGGTAATTCACCCCTCCACTTT
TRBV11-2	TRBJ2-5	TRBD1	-	CASSLFFGQGEETQYF	TGTGCCAGCAGCTTATTTTTTGGACAGGGAGAAGAGACCCAGTACTTC
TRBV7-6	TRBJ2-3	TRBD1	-	CASSLAGTGPDTQYF	TGTGCCAGCAGCTTAGCGGGGACAGGGCCAGATACGCAGTATTTT
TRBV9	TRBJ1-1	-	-	CASSVAGFGGTEAFF	TGTGCCAGCAGCGTAGCGGGCTTTGGAGGCACTGAAGCTTTCTTT
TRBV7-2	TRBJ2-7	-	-	CASSLASVGGEQYF	TGTGCCAGCAGCTTAGCGTCGGTGGGAGGCGAGCAGTACTTC
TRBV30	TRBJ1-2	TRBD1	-	CAWSFKGASGYTF	TGTGCCTGGAGTTTTAAGGGGGCGAGTGGCTACACCTTC